This T cell receptor beta chain was recovered during a study of beta chain features in type 1 diabetes. On this clone: Its specificity is not known.

The entirety of the isolated RNA underwent reverse transcription, so expressed TCRB transcripts were sequenced. Some clones are missing from TCRdb's copy, which holds only in-frame ones; the method was immunoSEQ multiplex PCR. The sample has more than 130,000 clones; 6.9% are singletons. The CDR3 is 16 amino acids. Per the germline V gene, CDR1 is LNHDA and CDR2 is SQIVND (reference sequence). V dropped 2 bases and J dropped 6; count of bases not matched to a gene: 5. Study-wide findings and caveats: cDNA-based sequencing might over-represent cells highly expressing TCR. Whatever favoring of shorter templates PCR might show would apply equally to patients and controls.

The receptor's source is a woman aged 30 to 39 in good health. The rearrangement links TRBV19 to TRBJ2-1, with TRBD1 identical over 12 bases. Input material: central memory CD4+ T cells from blood. CDR3 residues: CASSILTGQGANEQFF. The CDR3, as DNA: TGTGCCAGTAGTATATTAACGGGACAGGGGGCCAATGAGCAGTTCTTC.